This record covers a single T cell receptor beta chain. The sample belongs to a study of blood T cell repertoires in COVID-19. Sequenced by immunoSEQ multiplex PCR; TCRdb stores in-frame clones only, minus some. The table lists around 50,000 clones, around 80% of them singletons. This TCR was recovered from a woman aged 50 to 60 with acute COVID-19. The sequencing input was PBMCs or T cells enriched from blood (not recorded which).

This chain's CDR3 is CASSPPERGSPYEQYF. CDR3 DNA sequence: TGTGCCAGCAGCCCCCCCGAGCGGGGTTCTCCCTACGAGCAGTACTTC. This chain joins TRBV7-9 and TRBJ2-7, with 7 bases that match TRBD2. Looked up from germline, CDR1 is SEHNR and CDR2 is FQNEAQ (reference sequence). The ends lost 5 bases at V and 2 bases at J; junction bases unmatched: 12. The CDR3 spans 16 residues.